This TCR beta chain was sequenced in a study of blood T cell repertoires in COVID-19. Germline-derived CDR1 and CDR2 are LNHDA and SQIVND (reference sequence). The CDR3 contains 12 residues. J was trimmed by 11 bases and V by 8 bases; bases with no gene match: 10. Clones were read by immunoSEQ multiplex PCR, and TCRdb kept only the in-frame ones, dropping some. The data contain under 350,000 clones, 89% of them seen just once; the ten biggest clones take up roughly 2.3%. The sequence derives from a man aged 45-60 years with acute or convalescent COVID-19. The V gene is TRBV19, the J gene TRBJ1-1; TRBD1 matches 8 bases. The sample was peripheral blood. The CDR3 is CASLDRATRAFF. The CDR3 bases are TGTGCCAGTCTGGACAGGGCCACTCGGGCTTTCTTT.